This TCR beta chain was identified during a study of cytomegalovirus exposure and HLA in healthy donors (dated 2017 in TCRdb). Notes on the research overall: In an earlier analysis of 550 to 750 of the donors, around 300 Gb of sequence data and 90 million to 120 million unique TCR beta sequences from roughly 190 million T cells were reported. Approximately 300 gigabases of sequencing data and 75 million to 85 million unique TCR sequences made up an early release that covered about 640 HLA-typed donors. Of the 350 to 450 genotyped donors, 65% to 90% fell in the genetic ancestry cluster associated with self-reported Caucasian donors. The study aimed to test whether cataloging public T cell receptors could reveal signatures of past pathogen exposure. Using immunosequencing, the study profiled T cell repertoires from about 650 subjects and related those repertoires to cytomegalovirus serostatus. Besides the first cohort of approximately 670 subjects, a separate validation cohort made up of 120 different subjects was used. The study combined high-throughput TCR immunosequencing, statistical association of individual TCRs with disease status, and machine learning to predict cytomegalovirus infection status. A later analysis re-examined previously published TCR beta repertoires from 600 to 700 donors and added high-resolution HLA genotyping to investigate patterns of TCR occurrence. Rather than using new phenotypic data, the later analysis identified candidate immune exposures from TCR beta sequences and from how often those sequences occurred across donors. An earlier analysis of approximately 640 of the donors applied high-throughput TCR beta sequencing to assess whether each TCR beta V gene segment acted as functional or pseudogenic. Alongside the repertoire data, information on donor age, sex, ethnicity and CMV serostatus was compiled. A later genetic analysis used genome-wide SNP genotypes for about three fifths of the roughly 700 donors, treating that subset as a discovery cohort. Every discovery cohort repertoire had been produced on one sequencing platform. Both class I and class II loci were covered by HLA typing, at four-digit resolution. Typing coverage differed by locus: A, B, C, DRB1 and DQB1 were typed in roughly 620-630 donors, DQA1 in about 500, DPA1 in roughly 590, and DPB1 in approximately 450. Because of strong linkage in the cohort, 4 to 6 DR-DQ haplotypes were treated as single units for association and clustering. Among 350 to 400 genotyped donors of the cohort, an average of approximately 240,000 unique TCR beta nucleotide sequences were sequenced per donor, approximately 20% of them non-productive. Broader findings and caveats from the paper: In an earlier analysis of around 500 of the donors, most TCR beta V segments appeared in productive rearrangements about 87% or about 30% of the time, broadly matching IMGT annotations. The authors suggested that the approach could potentially be extended to other disease states and immunological phenotypes. In vitro tests confirmed that a few of the cytomegalovirus-associated TCR beta chains recognize cytomegalovirus antigens. Cytomegalovirus status was reported to be diagnosed by the classifier with high specificity and sensitivity in both the original and validation cohorts. A later genetic analysis associated a missense DCLRE1C variant with V-gene and J-gene trimming of TCR beta chains, and an independent cohort replicated the association. Some IMGT-functional V segments, including TRBV6-2 and TRBV6-3, could not be distinguished by the 87-base-pair reads and were therefore excluded. In a later genetic analysis, fewer N-insertions in productive TCRs were reported among donors in an Asian-associated ancestry cluster than the approximately 710-donor mean. Linkage disequilibrium might explain the correlated functional status among segregating V segments, but an unknown experimental factor could not be excluded. A group of highly shared sequence variants was considered likely to be a technical artifact of the sequencing pipeline. Specific HLA alleles were associated with over 15,000 TCR beta sequences at a false discovery rate of 0.05 in a later analysis. About 17 rarely observed V segments, including chromosome 9 orphons, were excluded from the earlier analysis of about 600 of the donors because counts were too low. In a later analysis, HLA-associated TCR beta chains were found to be more clonally expanded and to have lower generation probabilities than equally common non-associated chains. Sequencing depth was assumed to be roughly uniform across donors in the presence/absence analyses, though that assumption may not hold. A further reported finding was that TCR beta sequences accurately predicted the HLA-A and HLA-B alleles for most subjects in the first cohort. Several of the top co-occurrence clusters appeared to be linked to parvovirus B19, influenza, CMV and Epstein-Barr virus, according to a later analysis. The cohort was sequenced for TCR beta chains only, and without alpha or paired-chain data the features that could be detected were limited. In a later analysis, the rate of TCR association differed among HLA loci, with DRB1 alleles having the most associated TCRs and HLA-C alleles having the fewest. For the cohort, immune exposure information was limited to CMV serostatus. In the study, approximately 150 TCR beta chains were listed as associated with cytomegalovirus. Most TCR sequences were observed very rarely across donors, whereas some public TCRs were present in many individuals. A later analysis found that most CMV-associated TCR beta chains appeared HLA-restricted, with HLA associations seemingly driven largely by CMV exposure. When HLA alleles, especially DR and DQ, strongly co-occurred, TCR associations were difficult to assign to individual alleles. Because HLA typing was unavailable for some donors at each locus, only the typed subset was used in association tests.

To note about this clone: Its cognate antigen has yet to be identified. Per-base qualities were not stored, and no clone one base away is much larger.

The germline V gene (reference sequence) provides CDR1 MNHNY and CDR2 SVGAGI. There are 13 amino acids in the CDR3, from cysteine to phenylalanine inclusive. The only DNA kept is the CDR3, 39 bases in frame from the first base. V sheds 0 bases and J sheds 6 bases, leaving 8 bases between their ends. The cohort consisted of 666 healthy bone marrow donors. All cohort members were sampled while nominally healthy, although unrecorded immune exposures were likely present. The donor was CMV seronegative and belonged to the group of 350 or so seronegative cohort members. A peripheral blood sample was collected from each donor, and TCR beta sequencing was performed on peripheral blood mononuclear cells. The Qiagen DNeasy Blood Extraction Kit was used to extract genomic DNA from the blood cell samples. The receptor library was made with the immunoSEQ multiplex PCR assay. A mixture of 60 forward primers for TCR Vbeta segments and 13 reverse primers for TCR Jbeta segments was used in the multiplex PCR. A multiplex PCR assay on genomic DNA amplified the CDR3 region of rearranged TCR beta genes. The Illumina HiSeq System was used to sequence the amplified TCR beta libraries as 87-base-pair reads. The paper's processing steps were these. A later analysis tallied 80 million to 95 million unique TCR beta chains across the 700 or so repertoires, and approximately 11 million of those chains were shared by two or more donors. Raw reads were error-corrected and collapsed into unique sequences by a nearest-neighbor algorithm in which closely related sequences were merged to remove PCR and sequencing errors. Alignment of CDR3 sequences to IMGT reference sequences was used to assign V, D and J gene segments. For a sequence to be retained, a match of at least six nucleotides to both a V gene segment and a J gene segment was required. Rearrangements were classified as productive when the CDR3 lacked stop codons and remained in frame with V and J, and all other rearrangements were classified as non-productive. CDR3 was defined according to IMGT convention as the region running from the second conserved V-encoded cysteine to the conserved J-encoded phenylalanine. In an earlier analysis of around 640 of the donors, sequences lacking an unambiguous match to a single V gene segment were excluded. In an earlier analysis of several hundred of the donors, V segments were called functional above 56.7% productive rearrangements and were called segregating when the between-donor standard deviation exceeded 5%. To diagnose cytomegalovirus status from the catalog of TCR beta chain sequences, a statistical classification framework was built. A later analysis assigned V and J genes by comparing TCR nucleotide sequences with IMGT/GENE-DB human TR gene sequences. In a later analysis, CDR3 sequences and most-parsimonious VDJ recombination scenarios were assigned using the TCRdist pipeline. In a later analysis, each TCR beta chain was defined by its CDR3 amino acid sequence together with its V-gene family, and reads lacking a unique V-gene family were excluded. A later analysis removed 550 to 700 highly shared, low-generation-probability nucleotide sequences to deal with suspected cross-contamination and a sequencing artifact. In a later analysis, a clonal expansion index was calculated for each public chain from normalized within-repertoire ranks of inferred template counts. A later analysis computed generation probabilities with a VDJ recombination model fitted to out-of-frame rearrangements, and checked the results against IGoR. A later analysis scored TCR-TCR, TCR-HLA and TCR-CMV co-occurrence with hypergeometric tests, applying a repertoire-size bias correction to TCR pairs. A later analysis estimated false discovery rates by permuting HLA or CMV assignments 20 times. A later analysis grouped co-occurring TCRs with DBSCAN, adding TCRdist sequence similarity when clustering within HLA-allele-positive subsets. Repertoires with fewer than 30,000 or more than 120,000 public chains, plus five repertoires with anomalous nucleotide sharing, were excluded from co-occurrence clustering. As stored in TCRdb, this immuneACCESS dataset retains in-frame rearrangements with V and J assigned. A fraction of the clones does not appear; measured against another copy, unresolved V genes explain less than half of the discrepancy, and the remainder lacks a known reason. V, J and clone size are taken as reported in that table, and D and trimming were inferred from the DNA itself. A total of about 140,000 clones appear in this sample, approximately 73% of them only once. The top ten hold over 1% of the sample.

The sequencing sample was made of PBMCs. The sequence is built from TRBV6-6 and TRBJ1-2; perhaps TRBD1 is the D gene, with 5 bases matching. The sequence derives from a woman between 40 and 55 years old in good health and CMV-seronegative. In nucleotides, the sequence is TGTGCCAGCAGTTACTCGGGAGGGGATGGCTACACCTTC. Translation gives CASSYSGGDGYTF.